A single T cell receptor (beta chain) is shown here with its context. Its antigen is still unknown. Per-nucleotide qualities are absent, and no much larger clonotype sits a single base away. The label giving this sample's time point can be read as: cells obtained before transplantation from donor or recipient. CD3+CD4+ and CD3+CD8+ populations were FACS-sorted from unstimulated pre-transplant donor and recipient cells taken from spleen or lymph nodes. The method was the immunoSEQ multiplex PCR assay. For most patients, genomic DNA was isolated with the Qiagen DNeasy Blood and Tissue Kit and shipped frozen to Adaptive Biotechnologies for TCR sequencing. For most patients, high-throughput TCR-beta CDR3 sequencing of genomic DNA was performed by Adaptive Biotechnologies. Regarding the original processing steps: Adaptive's ImmunoSEQ software supplied the TCR sequencing data for 15 to 20 patients, while MiXCR and VDJtools were used to process a few other patients. To correct CD4 versus CD8 sorting errors, any sequence found in both subsets at a frequency ratio below 5:1 was removed. CDR3 nucleotide sequences shared between donor and recipient were removed because their origin could not be assigned. At least 2-fold expansion over unstimulated cells and a minimum CFSE-low frequency of 0.002% (template counts) or 0.001% (read counts) were required for clones to be classified as alloreactive. Clones were considered mappable if detected in sequenced pre-transplant spleen, lymph node, or MLR CFSE-low populations of the donor or recipient. Cumulative frequency of alloreactive clones was calculated as a percentage of all sequences weighted by copy number. Here the immuneACCESS table is served through TCRdb, limited to in-frame sequences with V and J called. Missing clones are a known gap in these copies; in checked studies unresolved V genes cover under half, and the rest lacks a known reason. V and J calls and clone size are those listed in that table; D and trimming were worked out from the DNA. The sample table lists 80,000 to 95,000 clones, just over 90% of them with a count of one. Of the sample, roughly 5.5% is held by the ten largest clones.

This specimen comes from a study of graft-versus-host responses after intestinal transplantation (dated by TCRdb to about 2021). Broadly, across the study: The transplants that recipients got were multivisceral, liver-intestinal, or isolated intestinal. Every recipient was given anti-thymocyte globulin induction, then maintenance tacrolimus and steroids for around three years. Graft-versus-host and host-versus-graft alloreactive T cell clones were tracked in the graft, circulation and bone marrow after intestinal transplantation using bulk TCR-beta CDR3 sequencing. To identify alloreactive clones, pre-transplant mixed lymphocyte reaction products were sequenced and then compared with unstimulated pre-transplant donor and recipient T cells. The cohort enrolled fewer than 25 intestinal transplant recipients including one retransplant, and a few patients lacking pretransplant specimens were excluded. A peak of at least 4% donor T cells among recipient peripheral blood mononuclear cells was the definition used for donor T cell macrochimerism. Samples from a few later patients were sequenced in-house on an Illumina MiSeq with MiXCR processing rather than by the commercial service.

CDR3 length: 16 amino acids, cysteine to phenylalanine. The kept DNA is CDR3 alone, 48 bases in frame from the first base. V loses 3 bases, J loses 5 bases, and the germline ends lie 16 bases apart. CDR1 and CDR2 (KGHSH, LQKENI) derive from the germline V gene. What the authors observed across the whole study: The conclusions were limited by the relatively low number and heterogeneity of the intestinal transplant patients. High GvH to HvG T cell clonal ratios were observed in the allografts of patients with donor T cell macrochimerism. Early after transplant, peak levels of circulating GvH clones were found to be associated with declines in HvG clones. GvH clones were found in recipient bone marrow, and some of the GvH clones appeared earlier in ileal mucosa or blood, which is consistent with an intestinal mucosal origin.

The material was unstimulated CD8+ T cells sorted from spleen or lymph node cells, obtained before intestinal transplant. The sequence derives from a human donor who received an intestinal transplant. In this chain, TRBV18 is recombined with TRBJ2-2; TRBD2 could be the D gene, as 6 bases match. At the DNA level, the sequence is TGTGCCAGCTCACCCATCGGGGGAGAGGATACCGGGGAGCTGTTTTTT. Protein translation: CASSPIGGEDTGELFF.